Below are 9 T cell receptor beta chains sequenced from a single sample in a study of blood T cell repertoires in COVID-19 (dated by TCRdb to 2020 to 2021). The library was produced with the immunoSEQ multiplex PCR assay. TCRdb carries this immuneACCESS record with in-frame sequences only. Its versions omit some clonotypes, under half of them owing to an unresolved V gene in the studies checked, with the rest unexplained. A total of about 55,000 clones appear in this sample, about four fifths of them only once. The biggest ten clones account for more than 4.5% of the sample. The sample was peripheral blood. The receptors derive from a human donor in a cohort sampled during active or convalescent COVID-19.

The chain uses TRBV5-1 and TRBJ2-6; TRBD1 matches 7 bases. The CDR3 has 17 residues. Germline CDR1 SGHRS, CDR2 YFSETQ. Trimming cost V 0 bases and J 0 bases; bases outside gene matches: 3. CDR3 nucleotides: TGCGCCAGCAGCTTGGGGGACAGAGGCTCTGGGGCCAACGTCCTGACTTTC. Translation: CASSLGDRGSGANVLTF.

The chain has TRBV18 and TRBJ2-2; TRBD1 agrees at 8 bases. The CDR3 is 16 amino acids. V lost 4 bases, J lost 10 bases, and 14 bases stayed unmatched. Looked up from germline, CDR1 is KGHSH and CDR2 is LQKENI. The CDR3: CASSRQGWRNIEELFF. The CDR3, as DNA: TGTGCCAGCTCACGACAGGGGTGGAGGAACATAGAGGAGCTGTTTTTT.

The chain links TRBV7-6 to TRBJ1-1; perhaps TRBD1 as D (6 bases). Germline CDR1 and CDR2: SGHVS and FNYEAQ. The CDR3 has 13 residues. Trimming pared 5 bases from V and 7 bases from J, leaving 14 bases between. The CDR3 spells CASSSGGRNEAFF. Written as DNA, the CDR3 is TGTGCCAGCAGCAGCGGGGGGCGGAATGAAGCTTTCTTT.

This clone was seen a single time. CDR3 in amino acids: CASSSLTSGGWNEQFF. The DNA of the CDR3 is TGCGCCAGCAGCTCTTTGACTAGCGGGGGGTGGAATGAGCAGTTCTTC. The J gene is TRBJ2-1, the V gene TRBV5-1, with 13 nucleotides matching TRBD2. This CDR3 has 16 residues. Germline V CDR1 and CDR2: SGHRS, YFSETQ. V lost 3 bases to trimming and J lost 7 bases; unmatched junction nucleotides: 7.

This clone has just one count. The CDR3 sequence: CASSLATAGQGYGYTF. For the CDR3, the DNA is TGTGCCAGCAGCTTGGCTACGGCCGGACAAGGCTATGGCTACACCTTC. The V and J genes are TRBV5-8 and TRBJ1-2; D possibly corresponds to TRBD1 (5 bases). The length of the CDR3 is 16 residues. The germline gives CDR1 SGHTS, CDR2 YDEGEE. The germline V and J ends were trimmed by 0 bases and 4 bases, with 16 bases remaining between them.

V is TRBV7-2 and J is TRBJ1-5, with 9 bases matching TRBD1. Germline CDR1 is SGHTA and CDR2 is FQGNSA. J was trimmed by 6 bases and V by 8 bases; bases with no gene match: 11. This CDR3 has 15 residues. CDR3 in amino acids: CASRPGTGLFQPQHF. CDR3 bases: TGTGCCAGCCGTCCCGGGACAGGGTTGTTTCAGCCCCAGCATTTT.

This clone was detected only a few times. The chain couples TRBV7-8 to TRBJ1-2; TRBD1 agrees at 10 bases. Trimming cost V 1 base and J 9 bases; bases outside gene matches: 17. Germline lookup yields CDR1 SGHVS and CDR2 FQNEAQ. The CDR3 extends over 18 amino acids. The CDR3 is CASSLGSGTGVREVSYTF. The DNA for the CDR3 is TGTGCCAGCAGCTTAGGATCAGGGACAGGGGTTCGGGAAGTAAGCTACACCTTC.

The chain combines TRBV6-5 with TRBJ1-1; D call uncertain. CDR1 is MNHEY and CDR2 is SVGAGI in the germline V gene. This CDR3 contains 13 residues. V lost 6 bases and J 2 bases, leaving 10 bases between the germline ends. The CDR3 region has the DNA TGTGCCAGCAGCCAGACATTCAACACTGAAGCTTTCTTT. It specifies CASSQTFNTEAFF.

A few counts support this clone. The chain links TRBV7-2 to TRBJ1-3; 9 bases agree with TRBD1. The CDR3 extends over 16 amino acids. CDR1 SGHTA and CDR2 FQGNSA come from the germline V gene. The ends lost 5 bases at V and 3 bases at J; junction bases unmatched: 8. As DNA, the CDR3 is TGTGCCAGCAGCGCCCAGGGACAGGGTCGTGGAAACACCATATATTTT. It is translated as CASSAQGQGRGNTIYF. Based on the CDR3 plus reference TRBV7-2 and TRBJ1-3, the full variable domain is GAGVSQSPSNKVTEKGKDVELRCDPISGHTALYWYRQSLGQGLEFLIYFQGNSAPDKSGLPSDRFSAERTGGSVSTLTIQRTQQEDSAVYLCASSAQGQGRGNTIYFGEGSWLTVV.